Listed below are T cell receptor beta chains from one sample, sequenced in a study of cytomegalovirus exposure and HLA in healthy donors. This table comes from immunoSEQ multiplex PCR, and its TCRdb copy is limited to in-frame clones, with some not included. The sample consists of some 76,000 clones, around 94% of them appearing once. Sequencing input: PBMCs. All receptors derive from a woman between 18 and 29 years old in good health and CMV-seropositive. Both conserved end residues are part of each CDR3. Fields, in order: CDR3 protein, CDR3 DNA, V gene, J gene, clone size, D gene. The D gene is left open where the match is weak. Some rows have no size entry. The others give once, few or many, or a class for an expanded clone.

CASSDGTPWEGGELFF	TGTGCCAGCAGTGACGGGACTCCCTGGGAGGGCGGGGAGCTGTTTTTT	TRBV6-1	TRBJ2-2	.	TRBD2
CASSLAETGEELFF	TGCGCCAGCAGCTTGGCCGAGACAGGGGAGGAGCTGTTTTTT	TRBV5-1	TRBJ2-2	.	TRBD1
CASRLQGLNTEAFF	TGTGCCAGCAGGTTACAGGGGTTGAACACTGAAGCTTTCTTT	TRBV7-2	TRBJ1-1	.	TRBD1
CASSWLGDTDSGANVLTF	TGTGCCAGCAGTTGGCTGGGGGACACTGACTCTGGGGCCAACGTCCTGACTTTC	TRBV28	TRBJ2-6	.	.
CSVGQGGNTEAFF	TGCAGCGTGGGACAGGGCGGGAACACTGAAGCTTTCTTT	TRBV29-1	TRBJ1-1	.	TRBD1
CASSLGSGRVDTQYF	TGTGCCAGCAGCTTAGGTAGCGGGAGGGTAGATACGCAGTATTTT	TRBV7-3	TRBJ2-3	.	TRBD2
CAISEADRASNSPLHF	TGTGCCATCAGTGAAGCCGACAGGGCTTCGAATTCACCCCTCCACTTT	TRBV10-3	TRBJ1-6	.	TRBD1
CASSLAAGVNQPQHF	TGTGCCAGCAGCTTAGCGGCAGGGGTCAATCAGCCCCAGCATTTT	TRBV7-2	TRBJ1-5	.	.
CAWSYTGNTEAFF	TGTGCCTGGAGCTACACAGGGAACACTGAAGCTTTCTTT	TRBV30	TRBJ1-1	.	.
CASSGGQAPGGGYTF	TGTGCCAGCAGCGGGGGACAGGCCCCCGGGGGCGGCTACACCTTC	TRBV5-4	TRBJ1-2	.	TRBD1
CASSFLGGNQPQHF	TGTGCCAGCAGTTTTCTTGGCGGGAATCAGCCCCAGCATTTT	TRBV28	TRBJ1-5	.	.
CASSLKALAGGTDTQYF	TGTGCCAGCAGTTTAAAGGCTCTAGCGGGGGGCACAGATACGCAGTATTTT	TRBV27	TRBJ2-3	.	TRBD2
CAWRAATGGGYNSPLHF	TGTGCCTGGAGGGCAGCAACTGGGGGAGGATATAATTCACCCCTCCACTTT	TRBV30	TRBJ1-6	.	.
CASSPRGTNTDTQYF	TGTGCCAGCAGCCCGAGGGGGACTAACACAGATACGCAGTATTTT	TRBV7-3	TRBJ2-3	.	.
CANAYRGNTDTQYF	TGTGCCAACGCTTACAGGGGCAACACAGATACGCAGTATTTT	TRBV6-1	TRBJ2-3	.	TRBD1
CASSPDYRPLEQYF	TGTGCCAGCAGTCCGGACTACCGACCGCTCGAGCAGTACTTC	TRBV7-9	TRBJ2-7	.	.
CAWSRLLRRYNEQFF	TGTGCCTGGAGTAGACTCCTAAGGCGCTACAATGAGCAGTTCTTC	TRBV30	TRBJ2-1	.	.
CSARQSDTQYF	TGCAGTGCAAGACAGTCAGATACGCAGTATTTT	TRBV20-1	TRBJ2-3	.	.
CASSLFGQGGEQYF	TGTGCCAGCAGTTTATTCGGACAGGGGGGCGAGCAGTACTTC	TRBV28	TRBJ2-7	.	TRBD1
CAISAQGSLGTEAFF	TGTGCCATCAGTGCCCAGGGTTCCCTCGGGACTGAAGCTTTCTTT	TRBV10-3	TRBJ1-1	.	.
CASTRGRVGNQPQHF	TGTGCCAGTACCAGGGGGCGGGTTGGCAATCAGCCCCAGCATTTT	TRBV19	TRBJ1-5	.	TRBD1
CASSQRAGVGEKLFF	TGTGCCAGCAGCCAACGGGCGGGAGTTGGTGAAAAACTGTTTTTT	TRBV4-2	TRBJ1-4	once	.